These T cell receptor beta chains were read from a single sample in a study of cytomegalovirus exposure and HLA in healthy donors. Assay used: immunoSEQ multiplex PCR; TCRdb lists only in-frame clones, some missing. Among about 200,000 clones listed, roughly 84% were seen once. The source material was PBMCs. These receptors originate from a woman aged 18-29 years in good health and CMV-seropositive. CDR3s include the opening cysteine and the closing phenylalanine or tryptophan. D genes are given only for firm matches. Clone size is given for some rows only: seen once, a few or many times, or a class if the clone is expanded.

.	.	TRBJ2-1	TRBV7-9	TGTGCCAGCAGCTCCACAGGGGGAGGGGACAATGAGCAGTTCTTC	CASSSTGGGDNEQFF
few	.	TRBJ1-2	TRBV6-1	TGTGCCACCGCTAGCTCCCCCAACTATGGCTACACCTTC	CATASSPNYGYTF
.	TRBD1	TRBJ2-7	TRBV7-8	TGTGCCAGCAGCTCCCGGGACAGAGACTACGAGCAGTACTTC	CASSSRDRDYEQYF
.	.	TRBJ1-1	TRBV2	TGTGCCAGCAAGGGTGGGGCCCTCAACACTGAAGCTTTCTTT	CASKGGALNTEAFF
.	TRBD1	TRBJ2-7	TRBV5-1	TGCGCCAGCAGCTTGACAGGGGACTACGAGCAGTACTTC	CASSLTGDYEQYF
.	TRBD1	TRBJ1-1	TRBV18	TGTGCCAGCTCACTAGACCGGGACAGGGAAGCTTTCTTT	CASSLDRDREAFF
.	.	TRBJ2-2	TRBV4-1	TGCGCCAGCTCCACGGGGGAAGGCGGGACTAACACCGGGGAGCTGTTTTTT	CASSTGEGGTNTGELFF
.	.	TRBJ1-2	TRBV18	TGTGCCAGCTCACCTAACAGGGATATAGGCTACACCTTC	CASSPNRDIGYTF
.	TRBD2	TRBJ2-2	TRBV27	TGTGCCAGCAGGGTAGCGGGAGGAACCGGGGAGCTGTTTTTT	CASRVAGGTGELFF
.	TRBD1	TRBJ1-1	TRBV7-9	TGTGCCAGCAGCTTTTCAGGGGGTGATGAAGCTTTCTTT	CASSFSGGDEAFF
.	.	TRBJ2-2	TRBV5-4	TGTGCCAGCAGCTTGGGGGCAAGGGAGCTGTTTTTT	CASSLGARELFF
.	TRBD1	TRBJ2-1	TRBV12-5	TGTGCTAGTGGTTTCCCACTAAGGGACTTGGGGACAGGGTGGCCTGAGCAGTTCTTC	CASGFPLRDLGTGWPEQFF
.	TRBD1	TRBJ2-5	TRBV5-4	TGTGCCAGCAGCACCCGGACAGGGGAGTCCGAGACCCAGTACTTC	CASSTRTGESETQYF
.	.	TRBJ2-3	TRBV9	TGTGCCAGCAGCCCGGGCACAGATACGCAGTATTTT	CASSPGTDTQYF
.	.	TRBJ1-2	TRBV30	TGTGCCTGGAGTGATTTCGGAGGGGTGGACTATGGCTACACCTTC	CAWSDFGGVDYGYTF
.	TRBD1	TRBJ1-2	TRBV7-3	TGTGCCAGCAGCCCCTCGGCGCTTACAGGGGGCTATGGCTACACCTTC	CASSPSALTGGYGYTF